This is a list of T cell receptor beta chains from one sample in a study of blood T cells in healthy people across ages. TCRdb fed the 5' RACE reads into MiXCR, producing one record per CDR3 protein. This sample yields about a million distinct CDR3 sequences, of which about 51% are seen a single time; about 20% belongs to the top ten. The material sequenced was blood. The receptors were gathered from a woman aged 60-75 years in good health. Both conserved end residues are part of each CDR3. Each record gives: D gene, V gene, clone size, J gene, CDR3 protein, CDR3 DNA. D genes are given only for firm matches. Clone size is given for some rows only: seen once, a few or many times, or a class if the clone is expanded.

D gene: TRBD2
V gene: TRBV7-9
clone size: once
J gene: TRBJ2-5
CDR3 protein: CASSPTSGRLRETQYF
CDR3 DNA: TGTGCCAGCAGCCCAACTAGCGGGAGGCTCCGGGAGACCCAGTACTTC

D gene: TRBD2
V gene: TRBV3-1
clone size: NA
J gene: TRBJ2-1
CDR3 protein: CASSWTSGSREQFF
CDR3 DNA: TGTGCCAGCAGCTGGACTAGCGGGAGTCGGGAGCAGTTCTTC

D gene: TRBD2
V gene: TRBV20-1
clone size: few
J gene: TRBJ2-7
CDR3 protein: CSASRGAGGPYEQYF
CDR3 DNA: TGCAGTGCTAGCCGGGGAGCGGGAGGGCCCTACGAGCAGTACTTC

D gene: TRBD1
V gene: TRBV6-1
clone size: NA
J gene: TRBJ2-7
CDR3 protein: CASSEWETGEKFFEQYF
CDR3 DNA: TGTGCCAGCAGTGAATGGGAGACAGGGGAAAAATTTTTCGAGCAGTACTTC

D gene: TRBD1
V gene: TRBV10-3
clone size: NA
J gene: TRBJ1-2
CDR3 protein: CATDSDRGLPFTF
CDR3 DNA: TGTGCCACCGATTCGGACAGGGGGCTACCCTTCACCTTC

D gene: NA
V gene: TRBV7-3
clone size: NA
J gene: TRBJ1-1
CDR3 protein: CASSLWRVVDTEAFF
CDR3 DNA: TGTGCCAGCAGCTTATGGCGTGTCGTCGACACTGAAGCTTTCTTT

D gene: NA
V gene: TRBV15
clone size: once
J gene: TRBJ1-2
CDR3 protein: CATSRDKASFNYGYTF
CDR3 DNA: TGTGCCACCAGCAGAGATAAAGCGAGTTTTAACTATGGCTACACCTTC

D gene: TRBD1
V gene: TRBV4-1
clone size: NA
J gene: TRBJ2-7
CDR3 protein: CASSPRNRGYEQYF
CDR3 DNA: TGCGCCAGCAGCCCCCGGAACAGGGGCTACGAGCAGTACTTC

D gene: NA
V gene: TRBV4-1
clone size: NA
J gene: TRBJ1-6
CDR3 protein: CASSQDGQGYNSPLHF
CDR3 DNA: TGCGCCAGCAGCCAAGATGGGCAGGGCTATAATTCACCCCTCCACTTT

D gene: TRBD2
V gene: TRBV19
clone size: few
J gene: TRBJ2-5
CDR3 protein: CASNGGSGETQYF
CDR3 DNA: TGTGCCAGTAACGGCGGGAGCGGTGAGACCCAGTACTTC

D gene: TRBD2
V gene: TRBV6-4
clone size: NA
J gene: TRBJ2-1
CDR3 protein: CASSDSIGGRASQFF
CDR3 DNA: TGTGCCAGCAGTGACTCCATAGGTGGGAGGGCCTCGCAGTTCTTC